The 26 T cell receptor beta chains in this list originate from one sample, sequenced in a study of OX40 agonist ivuxolimab in advanced cancers. The data were produced by immunoSEQ multiplex PCR, yet TCRdb's version contains in-frame clones alone and is incomplete. The sample carries 50,000 to 65,000 clones, roughly four fifths recorded once. Specimen: CD4+ or CD8+ T cells sorted from blood, collected in a trial of the OX40 agonist ivuxolimab. The receptors shown here come from an adult with an advanced solid tumor such as melanoma, head and neck, liver or kidney cancer.

This clone was counted between two and nine times. V and J are TRBV4-2 and TRBJ1-1; maybe TRBD1 (6 bases). This CDR3 is 13 amino acids long. Germline V gene data show CDR1 as LGHNA and CDR2 as YNFKEQ. Trimming pared 4 bases from V and 8 bases from J, leaving 14 bases between. The CDR3 here is CASSPNRETEAFF. CDR3 nucleotides: TGTGCCAGCAGCCCCAACAGGGAAACGGAAGCTTTCTTT.

This clone turned up a few times. The J gene is TRBJ2-7, the V gene TRBV7-2, with D possibly being TRBD1 (6 bases). CDR1 is SGHTA, CDR2 FQGNSA, per germline. The ends were cut back, 4 bases at V and 5 bases at J, with 15 bases in the middle. This CDR3 has 14 residues. CDR3: CASSSYRDHNEQYF. CDR3 in DNA: TGTGCCAGCAGCTCCTACAGGGACCACAACGAGCAGTACTTC.

The V call is TRBV6-5, the J call TRBJ2-1; no reliable D call. Germline CDR1 MNHEY, CDR2 SVGAGI. Trimming shortened V by 5 bases and J by 8 bases, and 16 bases separated the two germline ends. This CDR3 is built from 14 residues. Written as DNA, the CDR3 is TGTGCCAGCAGTGAAGGCCAAGCCCGGGATGAGCAGTTCTTC. Protein product: CASSEGQARDEQFF.

This clone was seen only once. This may be a read error: a much more frequent sequence differs by one nucleotide. The same CDR3 also results from other DNA sequences found in this sample. CDR3 protein: CASSVGFGGSYTEAFF. In DNA form, the CDR3 reads TGTGCCAGCAGTGTTGGATTTGGGGGGTCTTACACTGAAGCTTTCTTT. The chain joins TRBV6-1 to TRBJ1-1; TRBD1 might be the D (5 bases). The germline CDR1 and CDR2 sequences are MNHNS and SASEGT. With 4 bases removed from V and 3 bases from J, the gap between germline ends came to 18 bases. This CDR3 is 16 amino acids long.

This clone has just a few counts. V gene TRBV7-7 combines with J gene TRBJ2-7, with 7 bases fitting TRBD2. Germline V CDR1 and CDR2: SSHAT, FNYEAQ (reference sequence). V lost 5 bases to trimming and J lost 4 bases; unmatched junction nucleotides: 8. The CDR3 contains 14 residues. DNA for the CDR3: TGTGCCAGCAGCCCAGACCCGGGAGGTTACGAGCAGTACTTC. Protein sequence: CASSPDPGGYEQYF. The full variable domain, in which reference TRBV7-7 and TRBJ2-7 provide the parts outside the CDR3, is GAGVSQSPRYKVTKRGQDVTLRCDPISSHATLYWYQQALGQGPEFLTYFNYEAQPDKSGLPSDRFSAERPEGSISTLTIQRTEQRDSAMYRCASSPDPGGYEQYFGPGTRLTVT.

This clone was counted only a few times. V usage is TRBV27 and J usage is TRBJ2-4; 9 bases fit TRBD2. CDR1 is MNHEY, CDR2 SMNVEV, per germline (reference sequence). V lost 2 bases to trimming and J lost 6 bases; unmatched junction nucleotides: 5. The CDR3 sequence is 15 residues long. The CDR3 sequence: CASSLAGGPRNIQYF. The CDR3, as DNA: TGTGCCAGCAGTTTAGCGGGGGGGCCCAGAAACATTCAGTACTTC.

A few counts support this clone. The rearrangement joins TRBV5-1 to TRBJ1-4; no clear D. Germline-derived CDR1 and CDR2 are SGHRS and YFSETQ. V gave up 4 bases and J gave up 5 bases, with 12 bases separating them. The CDR3 has 14 amino acids. The CDR3 sequence: CASSHTFPNEKLFF. In DNA, the CDR3 is TGCGCCAGCAGCCACACGTTCCCAAATGAAAAACTGTTTTTT.

The rearrangement links TRBV4-2 to TRBJ1-2; 11 nucleotides line up with TRBD1. This CDR3 contains 15 residues. Germline trimming cut 5 bases from V and 7 bases from J; bases unmatched to any gene: 9. The V gene's germline CDR1 is LGHNA and CDR2 YNFKEQ. CDR3 region: CASSTPDRGLSGYTF. The CDR3, as DNA: TGTGCCAGCAGCACGCCGGACAGGGGGCTCTCTGGCTACACCTTC.

The V gene is TRBV6-1, the J gene TRBJ1-1, with D uncertain. The germline V and J ends were trimmed by 7 bases and 4 bases, with 13 bases remaining between them. Germline V lookup: CDR1 MNHNS, CDR2 SASEGT. The CDR3 totals 13 residues. The CDR3 coding sequence is TGTGCCAGCACCCGACTTTTGGGCACTGAAGCTTTCTTT. Encoded protein: CASTRLLGTEAFF.

This clone was counted only a few times. V and J are TRBV6-1 and TRBJ1-2; tentative D call: TRBD1 (6 bases). Trimming shortened V by 4 bases and J by 4 bases, and 10 bases separated the two germline ends. There are 13 residues in the CDR3. CDR1 and CDR2 from the germline V gene are MNHNS and SASEGT. The DNA for the CDR3 is TGTGCCAGCAGTGCGACAGGAATCTATGGCTACACCTTC. It translates to CASSATGIYGYTF.

CDR3 in amino acids: CASSPGGVNTEAFF. CDR3 sequence (DNA): TGTGCCAGCAGCCCCGGAGGCGTCAACACTGAAGCTTTCTTT. V gene TRBV5-6 combines with J gene TRBJ1-1, with D hard to call. Trimming pared 4 bases from V and 2 bases from J, leaving 12 bases between. CDR3 length: 14 residues. The V gene's germline CDR1 is SGHDT and CDR2 YYEEEE.

This sequence joins TRBV7-2 and TRBJ1-2; TRBD1 might be the D (5 bases). CDR3 size: 15 residues. CDR1 is SGHTA, CDR2 FQGNSA, per germline. V was trimmed by 4 bases and J by 0 bases, leaving 12 bases between them. CDR3 nucleotide sequence: TGTGCCAGCAGCTCCGACAGACTAGCTAACTATGGCTACACCTTC. Amino acids: CASSSDRLANYGYTF. The full variable domain, with the rest looked up from reference TRBV7-2 and TRBJ1-2, is GAGVSQSPSNKVTEKGKDVELRCDPISGHTALYWYRQSLGQGLEFLIYFQGNSAPDKSGLPSDRFSAERTGGSVSTLTIQRTQQEDSAVYLCASSSDRLANYGYTFGSGTRLTVV.

This chain joins TRBV5-5 and TRBJ1-2; D call uncertain. Per germline, CDR1 SGHKS and CDR2 YYEKEE (reference sequence). Deletions cut 0 bases from V and 4 bases from J, with 4 bases between. The CDR3 consists of 12 residues. CDR3 coding DNA: TGTGCCAGCAGCTTGGAGGTCTATGGCTACACCTTC. Its protein product is CASSLEVYGYTF.

This chain joins TRBV29-1 and TRBJ1-2; 9 bases map to TRBD1. CDR3 size: 13 residues. Germline values: CDR1 SQVTM, CDR2 ANQGSEA. The trim removed 1 base at V and 4 bases at J, leaving 1 base unmatched. The CDR3 reads CSVEGTGVYGYTF. The CDR3 nucleotides are TGCAGCGTTGAAGGGACAGGGGTCTATGGCTACACCTTC.

The V and J genes are TRBV2 and TRBJ1-1, with D perhaps matching TRBD1 (5 bases). The CDR3 consists of 16 residues. Per germline, CDR1 SNHLY and CDR2 FYNNEI. Between the trimmed V and J ends, which lost 2 bases and 0 bases, there was a span of 13 bases. As DNA, the CDR3 is TGTGCCAGCAGTGAAATACAGGTGGGAATGAACACTGAAGCTTTCTTT. Its translation: CASSEIQVGMNTEAFF.

In this sample, this clone turned up a few times. This rearrangement joins TRBV2 to TRBJ1-2, with D maybe TRBD1 (6 bases). The CDR3 consists of 14 residues. Trimming cost V 6 bases and J 8 bases, with 19 bases left between them. Germline CDR1 and CDR2: SNHLY and FYNNEI. CDR3 protein: CASRPGHQLGGYTF. The CDR3, as DNA: TGTGCCAGCAGACCGGGACATCAGCTCGGCGGCTACACCTTC. Supplemented by reference TRBV2 and TRBJ1-2, the full variable domain reads EPEVTQTPSHQVTQMGQEVILRCVPISNHLYFYWYRQILGQKVEFLVSFYNNEISEKSEIFDDQFSVERPDGSNFTLKIRSTKLEDSAMYFCASRPGHQLGGYTFGSGTRLTVV.

The chain combines TRBV4-1 with TRBJ2-3, with TRBD2 matching 13 bases. The CDR3 length is 20 residues. V trimming: 3 bases; J trimming: 4 bases; junction bases outside the gene matches: 16. Germline-derived CDR1 and CDR2 are MGHRA and YSYEKL. CDR3 loop: CASSHLAPLAGGAFADTQYF. The CDR3 nucleotides read TGCGCCAGCAGCCACCTAGCTCCACTAGCGGGGGGGGCTTTCGCAGATACGCAGTATTTT.

In the case of this clone: Given a much more abundant clone one base away, this may be a read error. This sample includes further DNA sequences coding for the same CDR3. The CDR3 bases are TGTGCCAGCAGAGCCTCCCTCGGGGGAGGTGAAAAACTGTTTTTT. Amino acid sequence: CASRASLGGGEKLFF. This chain connects TRBV6-1 to TRBJ1-4, with D possibly TRBD1 on 5 matching bases. Per the germline V gene, CDR1 is MNHNS and CDR2 is SASEGT. The CDR3 runs 15 residues. Trimming stripped 6 bases from V and 7 bases from J, with 18 bases between.

The chain joins TRBV29-1 to TRBJ2-1; D is ambiguous. CDR3 length equals 14 residues. The germline CDR1 and CDR2 sequences are SQVTM and ANQGSEA. The V and J ends lost 7 bases and 1 base respectively, with 14 bases between them. CDR3 coding DNA: TGCAGCGAACAGCCTAGTGGATCCTACAATGAGCAGTTCTTC. This encodes CSEQPSGSYNEQFF.

This clone has only a few counts. The chain couples TRBV10-2 to TRBJ1-6; D possibly corresponds to TRBD1 (6 bases). Trimming pared 6 bases from V and 7 bases from J, leaving 19 bases between. CDR1 and CDR2 from the germline V gene are WSHSY and SAAADI. The CDR3 is 16 residues long. CDR3 amino acids: CASRRGPRTENSPLHF. CDR3 DNA sequence: TGCGCCAGCAGGAGAGGGCCTAGGACAGAGAATTCACCCCTCCACTTT.

The rearrangement links TRBV10-3 to TRBJ2-3, with 11 bases fitting TRBD2. Germline V gene lookup returns CDR1 ENHRY and CDR2 SYGVKD. The CDR3 has 16 residues. Unmatched junction bases numbered 8, after V lost 8 bases and J lost 1 base. The CDR3 region has the DNA TGTGCCATCGGTGCTAGCGGGGGGATTGGCACAGATACGCAGTATTTT. It is translated as CAIGASGGIGTDTQYF.

V gene TRBV6-5 combines with J gene TRBJ1-2; weak D call: TRBD1 (5 bases). This CDR3 is built from 14 residues. Trimming stripped 7 bases from V and 5 bases from J, with 17 bases between. The germline CDR1 and CDR2 sequences are MNHEY and SVGAGI. The CDR3 loop reads CASKPQGQPYGYTF. CDR3 in DNA: TGTGCCAGCAAACCCCAGGGTCAGCCGTATGGCTACACCTTC.

CDR3 protein: CASRYLTTVTYNEQFF. Written as DNA, the CDR3 is TGCGCCAGCAGATACCTAACGACAGTTACCTACAATGAGCAGTTCTTC. V usage is TRBV5-1 and J usage is TRBJ2-1, with a tentative D call TRBD1 (5 bases). This CDR3 spans 16 amino acids. V was clipped by 5 bases and J by 2 bases, with 17 bases between them. In germline, CDR1 is SGHRS, CDR2 YFSETQ.

The chain carries TRBV7-8 and TRBJ2-7; D possibly corresponds to TRBD1 (6 bases). Trimming pared 6 bases from V and 2 bases from J, leaving 17 bases between. Germline loops: CDR1 SGHVS, CDR2 FQNEAQ. The CDR3 is 15 residues long. In DNA, the CDR3 is TGTGCCAGCAGTTCTACCGGGACACAGACCTACGAGCAGTACTTC. Amino acids: CASSSTGTQTYEQYF.

This clone was counted a few times. This sequence joins TRBV15 and TRBJ1-6, with D hard to call. The CDR3 has 14 residues. V dropped 6 bases and J dropped 0 bases, with 6 bases sitting between them. In germline, CDR1 is LNHNV, CDR2 YYDKDF (reference sequence). The CDR3 DNA reads TGTGCCACCAGTGGGAGCTCCTATAATTCACCCCTCCACTTT. It yields the protein CATSGSSYNSPLHF.

This chain uses TRBV7-9 with TRBJ2-1, with TRBD1 identical over 11 bases. Losses at the gene ends were 7 bases for V and 2 bases for J; bases not matched to a gene: 7. Germline-derived CDR1 and CDR2 are SEHNR and FQNEAQ (reference sequence). The CDR3 extends over 16 amino acids. CDR3 loop: CASIRRGQGAYNEQFF. CDR3 sequence (DNA): TGTGCCAGCATCCGGAGGGGACAGGGGGCCTACAATGAGCAGTTCTTC.